This T cell receptor beta chain was profiled in a study of glioma-infiltrating T cells. This clonotype has at least ten counts. TCR alpha and beta CDR3 regions were amplified from RNA using iRepertoire nested multiplex PCR. TCRdb analysed the multiplex PCR reads with MiXCR anew, one entry per CDR3 protein. There are about 190,000 distinct CDR3 sequences in the sample; roughly a third occur only once, and 20% to 25% lies in the top ten. Sequenced: glioma tissue, nonneoplastic brain tissue, or PBMCs (not recorded which). This receptor was taken from a human donor with low-grade glioma or glioblastoma, undergoing nonglioma brain surgery, or in good health (not recorded which).

In DNA, the CDR3 is TGCAGTGCTAGAGGACAGTCAGCCTACGAGCAGTACTTC. Protein: CSARGQSAYEQYF. The gene calls are TRBV20-1 and TRBJ2-7; maybe TRBD1 (5 bases). The CDR3 extends over 13 amino acids. Germline V CDR1 and CDR2: DFQATT, SNEGSKA (reference sequence). Trimming took 1 base from V and 2 from J, leaving 9 bases between them.